These T cell receptor beta chains were read from a single sample in a study of T-cell reconstitution after alpha-beta-depleted transplantation in children. In TCRdb, the PCR reads were re-called with MiXCR into one record per CDR3 protein. The table records 100,000 or so distinct CDR3 sequences, about a sixth of them present only once. The sample consisted of PBMCs, mostly from graft donor cells, taken 180 days after TCRalphabeta/CD19-depleted stem cell transplant. These receptors were collected from a male patient aged 2 to 9 who had a stem cell transplant for acute lymphoblastic leukemia, so the T cells may come from the graft donor. Each CDR3 is given with its conserved first and last residue. A D gene is named only where the DNA matches it firmly. Some rows have no size entry. The others give once, few or many, or a class for an expanded clone.

CDR3nt	CDR3aa	d_gene	len	abundance	v_gene	j_gene
TGTGCCAGCAGCCACCACTCGACTCTTTTGGGGAATAATTCACCCCTCCACTTT	CASSHHSTLLGNNSPLHF	.	18	few	TRBV9	TRBJ1-6
TGCAGCGTGGATGGGGGCACCGGGGAGCTGTTTTTT	CSVDGGTGELFF	.	12	many	TRBV29-1	TRBJ2-2
TGCAGTGCCCCAACTGGGACCACGAAGGACACTGAAGCTTTCTTT	CSAPTGTTKDTEAFF	.	15	few	TRBV20-1	TRBJ1-1
TGCGCCAGCAGCTTGGGTCTCAGGTTAGGCAATCAGCCCCAGCATTTT	CASSLGLRLGNQPQHF	.	16	.	TRBV5-1	TRBJ1-5
TGTGCCAGCCGGGCCACCCAGAACACCGGGGAGCTGTTTTTT	CASRATQNTGELFF	.	14	few	TRBV18	TRBJ2-2
TGTGCCTGGAGTGTAAAGGGGACTGTGGACGAGCAGTACTTC	CAWSVKGTVDEQYF	.	14	.	TRBV30	TRBJ2-7
TGTGCCAGCAGTTTAGTCTTTAGGACAGAAGAGACCCAGTACTTC	CASSLVFRTEETQYF	.	15	few	TRBV12-3/TRBV12-4	TRBJ2-5
TGTGCCATCACCGAGGAGGGATTTTCCCATTACAACAATGAGCAGTTCTTC	CAITEEGFSHYNNEQFF	.	17	few	TRBV10-3	TRBJ2-1
TGCGCCAGCAGCGACGGGACCCTGAGCACAGATACGCAGTATTTT	CASSDGTLSTDTQYF	.	15	few	TRBV5-1	TRBJ2-3
TGTGCCAGCAGTTCTACAGGGCCCGTAACTTTATATAGCAATCAGCCCCAGCATTTT	CASSSTGPVTLYSNQPQHF	.	19	many	TRBV12-3/TRBV12-4	TRBJ1-5
TGCAGTGCTTCTTCGCCCCGACTAGCGGGATCCACAGATACGCAGTATTTT	CSASSPRLAGSTDTQYF	TRBD2	17	many	TRBV20-1	TRBJ2-3
TGTGCCAGCAGCCAAGAGATTAGTGGCAATGAGCAGTTCTTC	CASSQEISGNEQFF	.	14	many	TRBV4-2	TRBJ2-1
TGTGCCACCAGTGATTTGGAATTTTGGGGGCCGGCTTTCTTT	CATSDLEFWGPAFF	.	14	.	TRBV24-1	TRBJ1-1
TGCGCCAGCAGCTTGGTCAGTCCGAACACTGAAGCTTTCTTT	CASSLVSPNTEAFF	.	14	few	TRBV5-1	TRBJ1-1
TGCAGCGTGGGCCGTGACATCGTTAACACTGAAGCTTTCTTT	CSVGRDIVNTEAFF	.	14	few	TRBV29-1	TRBJ1-1
TGTGCCAGCAGTTTACAAGCGGAGCAGTTCTTC	CASSLQAEQFF	.	11	few	TRBV6-2/TRBV6-3	TRBJ2-1
TGTGCCAGCAGCTTACGGGGCGGGGGGAGCGATGAGCAGTTCTTC	CASSLRGGGSDEQFF	TRBD2	15	.	TRBV11-3	TRBJ2-1
TGTGCCAGCCGTCAGGGGTCTGGGTTCCTTGGGGATCAGCCCCAGCATTTT	CASRQGSGFLGDQPQHF	.	17	.	TRBV11-1	TRBJ1-5
TGTGCCAGCAGCCCAAACAGTAGACAAAGACCATTCTACGAGCAGTACTTC	CASSPNSRQRPFYEQYF	.	17	.	TRBV9	TRBJ2-7
TGTGCCAGCAGTGAGCAACCGAACACCGGGGAGCTGTTTTTT	CASSEQPNTGELFF	.	14	few	TRBV6-1	TRBJ2-2
TGCAGTGCTTGGGTAGGGGCAGGAGGCAACGAGCAGTACTTC	CSAWVGAGGNEQYF	.	14	once	TRBV20-1	TRBJ2-7
TGTGCCAGCATCTCTCCGGAGTGGGGGCGCTTTATAAATAATGGCTACACCTTC	CASISPEWGRFINNGYTF	.	18	many	TRBV12-3/TRBV12-4	TRBJ1-2
TGTGCCAGCAGTTCTCTCGGGGCGGGGCTAACAGATACGCAGTATTTT	CASSSLGAGLTDTQYF	.	16	.	TRBV11-2	TRBJ2-3
TGCGCCAGCAGCACTGGGACATATTCCTACGAGCAGTACTTC	CASSTGTYSYEQYF	.	14	.	TRBV4-1	TRBJ2-7